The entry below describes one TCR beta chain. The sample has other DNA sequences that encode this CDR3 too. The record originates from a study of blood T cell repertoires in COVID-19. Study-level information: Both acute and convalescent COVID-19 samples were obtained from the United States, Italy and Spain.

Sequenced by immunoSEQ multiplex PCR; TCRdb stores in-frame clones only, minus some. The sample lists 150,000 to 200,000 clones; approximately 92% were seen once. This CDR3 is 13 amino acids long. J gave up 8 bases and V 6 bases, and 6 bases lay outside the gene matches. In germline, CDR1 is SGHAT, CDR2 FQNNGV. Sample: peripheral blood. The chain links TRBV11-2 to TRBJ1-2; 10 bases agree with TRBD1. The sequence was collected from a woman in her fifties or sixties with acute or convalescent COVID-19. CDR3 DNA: TGTGCCAGCAGACGGACAGGGGGAAACGGCTACACCTTC. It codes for CASRRTGGNGYTF.